The present T cell receptor beta chain was sequenced within a study of CD8 T cells in ankylosing spondylitis. Trimming took 1 base from V and 7 from J; bases not matched to a gene: 7. CDR3 length: 14 amino acids. CDR1 is DFQATT and CDR2 is SNEGSKA in the germline V gene (reference sequence). Library preparation for TCR beta used quantitative 5'-RACE with molecular barcodes. TCRdb ran MiXCR on the 5' RACE reads and lists one entry per CDR3 protein. The sample consists of some 90,000 distinct CDR3 sequences, around 27% of them appearing once. Sequencing was done on a sample of blood, either unsorted or a sorted T cell fraction (not recorded which). The TCR comes from a male donor with ankylosing spondylitis or in good health (not recorded which). The chain carries TRBV20-1 and TRBJ2-4; 7 bases line up with TRBD1. The CDR3 is CSARAQGFRNIQYF. Written as DNA, the CDR3 is TGCAGTGCTAGAGCACAGGGGTTCCGGAACATTCAGTACTTC.